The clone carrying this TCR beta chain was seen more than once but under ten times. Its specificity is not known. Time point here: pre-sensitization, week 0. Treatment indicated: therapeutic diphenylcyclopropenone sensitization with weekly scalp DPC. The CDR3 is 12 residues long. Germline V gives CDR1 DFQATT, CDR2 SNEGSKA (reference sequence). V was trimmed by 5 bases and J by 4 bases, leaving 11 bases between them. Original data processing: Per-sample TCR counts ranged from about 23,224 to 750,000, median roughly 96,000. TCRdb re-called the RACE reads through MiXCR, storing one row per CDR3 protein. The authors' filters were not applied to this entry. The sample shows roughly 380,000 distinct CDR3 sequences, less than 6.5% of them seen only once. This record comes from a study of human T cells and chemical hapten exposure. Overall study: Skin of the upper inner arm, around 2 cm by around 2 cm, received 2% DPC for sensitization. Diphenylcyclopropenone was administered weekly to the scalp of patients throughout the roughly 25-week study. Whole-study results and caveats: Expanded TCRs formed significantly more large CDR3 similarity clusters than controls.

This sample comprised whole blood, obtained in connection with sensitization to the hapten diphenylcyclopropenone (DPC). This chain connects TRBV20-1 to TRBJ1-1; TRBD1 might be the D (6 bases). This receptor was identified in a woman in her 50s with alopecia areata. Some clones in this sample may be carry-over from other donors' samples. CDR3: CSAPSRGTEAFF. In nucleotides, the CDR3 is TGCAGTGCTCCGTCCAGGGGCACTGAAGCTTTCTTT.